The TCR beta chain described here comes from a study of blood T cells in healthy people across ages. Study information: About one barcoded beta molecule was captured per two T cells (by template switching). General observations from the study: It was not known whether donors were CMV positive (a possible confounder of expanded clonotype changes). Fewer expanded clones and more diversity marked long-lived versus aged donors.

The authors ran a second PCR of 7 to 11 cycles using a sample-barcoded 5' primer and a J-beta primer mix. MiXCR was run by TCRdb on the 5' RACE reads, yielding one entry per CDR3 protein. In the table there are roughly 700,000 distinct CDR3 sequences, around half of which are singletons. Only a few counts were recorded for this clonotype. Its target is not known. The study recruited healthy Caucasian donors from Russia who were aged about 6 to 95. The sequenced sample was blood. The clonotype comes from a woman in her fifties or sixties in good health.

The CDR3 region has the DNA TGTGCCAGCAGCTTAGTAGCCTCTGGGGCCAACGTCCTGACTTTC. Protein product: CASSLVASGANVLTF. J is TRBJ2-6 and V is TRBV7-9; D uncertain. Germline values: CDR1 SEHNR, CDR2 FQNEAQ (reference sequence). Trimming pared 1 base from V and 0 bases from J, leaving 4 bases between. The CDR3 extends over 15 amino acids.